This T cell receptor (beta chain) was identified in a study of beta chain features in type 1 diabetes. In regard to this clone: Its antigen is currently unknown.

Donors underwent one heparinised blood draw, around 120 mL on average. CDR1 and CDR2 from the germline V gene are LNHNV and YYDKDF (reference sequence). Unmatched junction bases numbered 4, after V lost 5 bases and J lost 0 bases. This CDR3 spans 15 amino acids. Reverse transcribing all isolated RNA meant expressed TCRB transcripts were sequenced. There were 3 million to 4 million reads on average in the naive, central memory and regulatory T cell samples. The table came from immunoSEQ multiplex PCR; TCRdb's copy has only in-frame clones and leaves some out. The sample carries 630,000 or so clones, about 14% recorded once. Study-wide results and limits: Researchers report that Type 1 diabetes patients had moderately but significantly shorter TCRB CDR3s across all four CD4+ subsets.

Specimen: naive CD4+ T cells from blood. The sequence derives from a man younger than 30 with type 1 diabetes. The rearrangement links TRBV15 to TRBJ2-1, with TRBD2 matching 7 bases. The DNA of the CDR3 is TGTGCCACCAGCTTTCGCGGGAGCTCCTACAATGAGCAGTTCTTC. As protein: CATSFRGSSYNEQFF.